The 16 T cell receptor beta chains given below trace back to one sample, sequenced in a study of CD8 T cells in ankylosing spondylitis. MiXCR, applied by TCRdb to the 5' RACE reads, yields one record per CDR3 protein. The sample has 300,000 to 350,000 distinct CDR3 sequences; about a fifth are singletons. The sample taken for sequencing was blood, either unsorted or a sorted T cell fraction (not recorded which). The receptors shown here come from a female donor with ankylosing spondylitis or in good health (not recorded which).

This clonotype was seen at least ten times. The chain recombines TRBV29-1 with TRBJ2-6; D is perhaps TRBD2 (7 bases). Trimming removed 7 bases at V and 2 bases at J, with 15 bases between. This CDR3 is built from 15 residues. The germline V gene encodes CDR1 SQVTM and CDR2 ANQGSEA. The CDR3: CSARPGGPGANVLTF. DNA for the CDR3: TGCAGCGCCCGCCCCGGGGGGCCTGGGGCCAACGTCCTGACTTTC.

This clonotype was recorded many times. The chain employs TRBV2 and TRBJ1-6, with a possible D match to TRBD1 (5 bases). CDR3 length: 13 residues. Deletions cut 8 bases from V and 8 bases from J, with 13 bases between. Germline CDR1 reads SNHLY; CDR2 reads FYNNEI. This CDR3 reads CASAGTGYSPLHF. CDR3 in DNA: TGTGCCAGCGCCGGGACGGGGTATTCACCCCTCCACTTT.

In this sample, this clonotype turned up a few times. The gene calls are TRBV20-1 and TRBJ2-3; 11 bases align to TRBD2. The CDR3 sequence is 14 residues long. V trimming: 4 bases; J trimming: 4 bases; junction bases outside the gene matches: 4. The V gene's germline CDR1 is DFQATT and CDR2 SNEGSKA (reference sequence). CDR3 sequence reads: CSATSGRIPDTQYF. The DNA of the CDR3 is TGCAGTGCTACTAGCGGGAGGATCCCAGATACGCAGTATTTT.

The chain is built from TRBV5-1 and TRBJ2-5; unclear D gene. Germline V gene lookup returns CDR1 SGHRS and CDR2 YFSETQ. The CDR3 has 13 residues. V lost 0 bases and J lost 5, with 8 bases in between. In DNA form, the CDR3 reads TGCGCCAGCAGCTTGGATGGCATTGAGACCCAGTACTTC. It codes for CASSLDGIETQYF.

This clonotype was counted between two and nine times. The gene calls are TRBV7-2 and TRBJ2-3; TRBD2 matches at 10 bases. The CDR3 consists of 15 residues. Trimming cost V 3 bases and J 6 bases; bases outside gene matches: 6. Looked up from germline, CDR1 is SGHTA and CDR2 is FQGNSA. The CDR3 reads CASSLWVAGGDTQYF. In DNA, the CDR3 is TGTGCCAGCAGCTTGTGGGTAGCGGGAGGCGATACGCAGTATTTT.

The chain couples TRBV10-3 to TRBJ2-2, with TRBD2 identical over 13 bases. V shed 6 bases, J shed 5 bases, and the junction held 9 bases outside the gene matches. The CDR3 sequence is 17 residues long. Per germline, CDR1 ENHRY and CDR2 SYGVKD. CDR3 in DNA: TGTGCCATCAGGGTTACTAGCGGGAGGGCCAAGACCGGGGAGCTGTTTTTT. Encoded protein: CAIRVTSGRAKTGELFF.

This rearrangement joins TRBV6-1 to TRBJ1-6; D is undetermined. The CDR3 spans 15 residues. Germline V gene lookup returns CDR1 MNHNS and CDR2 SASEGT. Trimming removed 8 bases from V and 10 bases from J, with 21 bases in between. As DNA, the CDR3 is TGTGCCAGCGCACCCGAGCCTATTTTAGGATCACCCCTCCACTTT. Its translation: CASAPEPILGSPLHF.

The genes are TRBV7-2 and TRBJ2-7; 11 positions match TRBD2. The CDR3 extends over 14 amino acids. V shed 4 bases and J 6 bases; nucleotides not matched to a gene: 5. Germline lookup yields CDR1 SGHTA and CDR2 FQGNSA. CDR3 protein: CASSSTSGRAEQYF. CDR3 nucleotide sequence: TGTGCCAGCAGCTCCACTAGCGGGAGAGCCGAGCAGTACTTC.

The chain links TRBV12-5 to TRBJ1-5; D unresolved. The CDR3 runs to 13 residues. V lost 3 bases and J 1 base, leaving 4 bases between the germline ends. CDR1 and CDR2 (germline): LGHNT, FRNRAP. The CDR3 here is CASGFVSNQPQHF. CDR3 nucleotide sequence: TGTGCTAGTGGTTTTGTAAGCAATCAGCCCCAGCATTTT.

This clonotype showed up many times. This chain joins TRBV29-1 and TRBJ2-3, with D uncertain. V shed 6 bases and J shed 1 base, with 11 bases lying between them. In germline, CDR1 is SQVTM, CDR2 ANQGSEA. This CDR3 comprises 13 residues. The CDR3 DNA reads TGCAGCGTCGGTGGCGTAGGCACAGATACGCAGTATTTT. It specifies CSVGGVGTDTQYF.

The chain links TRBV7-6 to TRBJ2-2; possibly TRBD2 for D (5 bases). CDR3 size: 16 residues. Trimming stripped 2 bases from V and 4 bases from J, with 14 bases between. Germline assignment: CDR1 SGHVS and CDR2 FNYEAQ. The CDR3 sequence is CASSLTGLGGTGELFF. The CDR3 DNA reads as TGTGCCAGCAGCTTAACTGGGTTAGGAGGCACCGGGGAGCTGTTTTTT.

This clonotype was detected many times. The chain couples TRBV29-1 to TRBJ2-3; D gene unclear. V was shortened by 3 bases and J by 1 base, with 5 bases between the two germline ends. This CDR3 contains 12 residues. The germline V gene encodes CDR1 SQVTM and CDR2 ANQGSEA. The CDR3 sequence is CSVDTGTDTQYF. The CDR3 DNA is TGCAGCGTTGATACCGGCACAGATACGCAGTATTTT.

This clonotype turned up a few times. V is TRBV9 and J is TRBJ2-7; 7 nucleotides match TRBD2. Germline CDR1 SGDLS, CDR2 YYNGEE. The junction had 8 bases not matched to a gene; V was cut back by 0 bases and J by 5 bases. This CDR3 spans 15 amino acids. The CDR3 sequence is CASSVDWREPDEQYF. CDR3 sequence (DNA): TGTGCCAGCAGCGTAGACTGGCGGGAGCCCGACGAGCAGTACTTC.

The chain couples TRBV6-1 to TRBJ2-1; D may match TRBD1 or TRBD2 (5 bases each). Germline V gene sequence: CDR1 MNHNS, CDR2 SASEGT. Trimming cost V 6 bases and J 8 bases, with 14 bases left between them. The CDR3 totals 13 residues. This chain's CDR3 is CASSHPRGDEQFF. The CDR3 coding sequence is TGTGCCAGCAGCCATCCACGAGGGGATGAGCAGTTCTTC.

This clonotype was observed many times. The chain employs TRBV29-1 and TRBJ1-1, with D uncertain. The length of the CDR3 is 12 residues. Trimming took off 4 bases at V and 0 bases at J, with 6 bases between the two ends. Germline V CDR1 and CDR2: SQVTM, ANQGSEA. DNA of the CDR3: TGCAGCGTTGCAGGTTTGAACACTGAAGCTTTCTTT. Its protein product is CSVAGLNTEAFF.

The chain has TRBV30 and TRBJ1-4, with unresolved D. Germline-derived CDR1 and CDR2 are GTSNPN and SVGIG (reference sequence). The V end was cut by 0 bases, the J end by 2 bases, with 7 bases between. This CDR3 has 14 amino acids. CDR3 sequence reads: CAWSVSRTNEKLFF. Here the CDR3 DNA reads TGTGCCTGGAGTGTTTCACGGACTAATGAAAAACTGTTTTTT. Based on the CDR3 plus reference TRBV30 and TRBJ1-4, the full variable domain is SQTIHQWPATLVQPVGSPLSLECTVEGTSNPNLYWYRQAAGRGLQLLFYSVGIGQISSEVPQNLSASRPQDRQFILSSKKLLLSDSGFYLCAWSVSRTNEKLFFGSGTQLSVL.